This T cell receptor (beta chain) emerged from a study of blood T cell repertoires in COVID-19. Study overall: Samples came from the United States, Italy and Spain, spanning acute and convalescent COVID-19. T cells, B-cell-depleted T cells, or PBMCs provided the cDNA or gDNA that served as material.

Authors' methods: Amplification of reference gene primers was used by the study to estimate nucleated cell counts. Sequenced by immunoSEQ multiplex PCR; TCRdb stores in-frame clones only, minus some. The V and J calls and clone size come from that table; D and trimming were worked out from the DNA. The data hold 370,000 or so clones, with around 84% observed a single time. Germline V gene sequence: CDR1 KGHSH, CDR2 LQKENI. This CDR3 spans 14 amino acids. V shed 1 base and J shed 6 bases, with 12 bases lying between them. The chain links TRBV18 to TRBJ1-2, with TRBD1 as a possible D gene (6 bases). This receptor was taken from a human donor with acute or convalescent COVID-19. The donor label of this sample is uncertain. What was sequenced was peripheral blood. CDR3 DNA sequence: TGTGCCAGCTCACCACGGACAGCCCCGGATGGCTACACCTTC. Its translation is CASSPRTAPDGYTF.